This is a list of T cell receptor beta chains from one sample in a study of cytomegalovirus exposure and HLA in healthy donors. Profiling relied on immunoSEQ multiplex PCR, and the TCRdb table lists in-frame clones only, not all of them. There are 150,000 to 200,000 clones in the sample; over 80% occur only once, and about 4% lies in the top ten. Material for sequencing was PBMCs. The receptors were sampled from a man aged 50-59 years in good health and CMV-seropositive. The CDR3 runs from the conserved cysteine through the conserved F or W. A D gene is named only where the DNA matches it firmly. Size is stated for part of the rows, as once, few or many counts, or as a class when the clone is expanded.

d_call,v_call,clone_size,j_call,cdr3_nt,cdr3_aa
.,TRBV5-4,.,TRBJ1-2,TGTGCCAGCAGCTTGGGGGCGAGGACAGCCAACTATGGCTACACCTTC,CASSLGARTANYGYTF
.,TRBV7-2,.,TRBJ2-7,TGTGCCAGCAGCTTACTGAGGGCGGGGGCGGGGGAGCAGTACTTC,CASSLLRAGAGEQYF
.,TRBV7-2,.,TRBJ1-5,TGTGCCAGCAGCCTCGGACAGACAAAGGGTCAGCCCCAGCATTTT,CASSLGQTKGQPQHF
.,TRBV10-3,.,TRBJ2-3,TGTGCCATCAGAACCGGGACTAGCACAGATACGCAGTATTTT,CAIRTGTSTDTQYF
.,TRBV5-4,few,TRBJ2-1,TGTGCCAGCAGCGTCCGGGATAAAGTCAATGAGCAGTTCTTC,CASSVRDKVNEQFF
TRBD2,TRBV4-2,.,TRBJ2-1,TGTGCCAGCAGCCCAAGCGGGGGGGGCATCAATGAGCAGTTCTTC,CASSPSGGGINEQFF
.,TRBV11-2,.,TRBJ2-5,TGTGCCAGCAGCCTAGGAGCAGCGACCCAAGAGACCCAGTACTTC,CASSLGAATQETQYF
TRBD1,TRBV5-4,.,TRBJ1-2,TGTGCCAGCAGCCCGGGACAGGGAGACTATGGCTACACCTTC,CASSPGQGDYGYTF
.,TRBV4-1,.,TRBJ2-6,TGCGCCAGCAGCCAAGATTCCCCCCGCTCTGGGGCCAACGTCCTGACTTTC,CASSQDSPRSGANVLTF
.,TRBV28,.,TRBJ1-2,TGTGCCAGCACGTCTTGGAGGGATGGGGGCTACACCTTC,CASTSWRDGGYTF
TRBD1,TRBV28,.,TRBJ1-2,TGTGCCAGCAGTGCATACCGTGGGACAGGGGGCGACTACACCTTC,CASSAYRGTGGDYTF
TRBD1,TRBV7-2,.,TRBJ2-7,TGTGCCAGCAGCTTTGACAGGGGTAGTATCTACGAGCAGTACTTC,CASSFDRGSIYEQYF
.,TRBV4-3,.,TRBJ1-5,TGCGCCAGTAGCCAAGATGTCCAGGGTTATCAGCCCCAGCATTTT,CASSQDVQGYQPQHF
TRBD2,TRBV18,.,TRBJ2-7,TGTGCCAGCTCCCCCGGGACTAGCGCCCCCTACGAGCAGTACTTC,CASSPGTSAPYEQYF
TRBD1,TRBV6-5,.,TRBJ2-1,TGTGCCAGCAGTTACGGACAGGGGGCTAGCAATGAGCAGTTCTTC,CASSYGQGASNEQFF
TRBD2,TRBV27,.,TRBJ2-1,TGTGCCAGCAGTTTAAGTGCGGGGGGATACAATGAGCAGTTCTTC,CASSLSAGGYNEQFF